The clone carrying this TCR beta chain was seen more than once but under ten times. Its cognate antigen is unknown. This sample is drawn from a study of Ad26.COV2.S vaccination and SARS-CoV-2 variants. On the study more broadly: Donor joined the COV1001 Ad26.COV2.S trial arm.

There are 14 residues in the CDR3. CDR1 is KGHSH and CDR2 is LQKENI in the germline V gene. Trimming stripped 0 bases from V and 11 bases from J, with 16 bases between. Sequenced by immunoSEQ multiplex PCR; TCRdb stores in-frame clones only, minus some. The sample consists of about 350,000 clones, approximately 85% of them appearing once. The treatment is: around 19 received Ad26.COV2.S at low or high dose, single or two shots; about 5 received placebo; per-sample allocation not given. Samples came from day 63 after the first vaccine or placebo injection. Points from the study as a whole: Recipients given vaccine exceeded placebo recipients in spike-specific TCR breadth.

The TCR was taken from a person between 18 and 65 years old who received the Ad26.COV2.S COVID-19 vaccine or a placebo. Sample: peripheral blood, taken in a trial of Ad26.COV2.S vaccine versus placebo. This chain links TRBV18 with TRBJ1-1, with TRBD1 as a possible D gene (6 bases). CDR3 nucleotides: TGTGCCAGCTCACCACCCTCAGGGGACGGAGCGGCTTTCTTT. It translates to CASSPPSGDGAAFF.